This T cell receptor beta chain appears in the sequencing data of a study of blood T cell repertoires in COVID-19. About the research overall: The samples span acute and convalescent COVID-19 from the United States, Italy and Spain.

Germline CDR1 and CDR2: MNHEY and SVGAGI. Trimming shortened V by 5 bases and J by 6 bases, and 14 bases separated the two germline ends. The CDR3 consists of 13 residues. The table lists this clone with a few counts. The authors' processing: From reference gene primer amplification, estimates of nucleated cell counts were derived. Data came from immunoSEQ multiplex PCR; TCRdb stores just in-frame clones and leaves some out. The V and J calls and clone size come from that table; D and trimming were worked out from the DNA. The sample lists roughly 250,000 clones; around 87% were seen once. What was sequenced was peripheral blood. The chain is built from TRBV6-5 and TRBJ2-7, with D maybe TRBD2 (6 bases). The clonotype comes from a man aged 55 to 70 who had recovered from COVID-19. This CDR3 reads CASSLTGAFEQYV. CDR3 in DNA: TGTGCCAGCAGTCTAACGGGAGCATTCGAGCAGTACGTC.